These 7 T cell receptor beta chains originate from one sample sequenced in a study of PD-1 blockade in classical Hodgkin lymphoma. Only in-frame clones appear in the TCRdb table, and some are missing; sequencing was by immunoSEQ multiplex PCR. The data hold roughly 140,000 clones, with less than 80% observed a single time. After autologous stem cell transplantation all patients relapsed, and prior brentuximab vedotin exposure differed between cohorts. The input for sequencing was peripheral blood mononuclear cells (PBMCs), taken before the second cycle of nivolumab. All receptors derive from a human donor with classical Hodgkin lymphoma.

This sequence joins TRBV9 and TRBJ1-4, with TRBD1 as a possible D gene (6 bases). Germline CDR1 SGDLS, CDR2 YYNGEE. The CDR3 totals 19 residues. V shed 3 bases and J shed 6 bases, with 27 bases lying between them. CDR3 DNA sequence: TGTGCCAGCAGCGCAGACCCACCGAAGGGGGGGGAGGTGGATGAAAAACTGTTTTTT. This encodes CASSADPPKGGEVDEKLFF.

This clone showed up just a few times. The chain joins TRBV5-1 to TRBJ1-4; 7 bases map to TRBD1. Germline CDR1 is SGHRS and CDR2 is YFSETQ. With 3 bases clipped from V and 1 base from J, the junction kept 3 bases outside the gene matches. There are 15 residues in the CDR3. Written as DNA, the CDR3 is TGCGCCAGCAGCTGGGGACAGCTAACTAATGAAAAACTGTTTTTT. This codes for CASSWGQLTNEKLFF.

This rearrangement joins TRBV27 to TRBJ2-1; unclear D gene. Germline loops: CDR1 MNHEY, CDR2 SMNVEV (reference sequence). The CDR3 is 13 residues long. Trimming shortened V by 7 bases and J by 9 bases, and 16 bases separated the two germline ends. DNA of the CDR3: TGTGCCAGCACTAGGTTTCCAGTGGGTGAGCAGTTCTTC. The encoded protein is CASTRFPVGEQFF.

V and J are TRBV19 and TRBJ2-7; TRBD1 might be the D (6 bases). Trimming removed 5 bases from V and 4 bases from J, with 15 bases in between. CDR3 length equals 14 residues. Germline assignment: CDR1 LNHDA and CDR2 SQIVND (reference sequence). The CDR3 loop reads CASSFRAQGYEQYF. CDR3 coding DNA: TGTGCCAGTAGTTTCCGCGCACAGGGTTACGAGCAGTACTTC.

This clone was recorded only once. Compared with germline, one end of the junction differs, possibly owing to a read error. This specimen includes other DNA sequences encoding the same CDR3. The V gene is TRBV7-2, the J gene TRBJ2-5, with a tentative D call TRBD1 (6 bases). The CDR3 has 13 amino acids. Germline values: CDR1 SGHTA, CDR2 FQGNSA. The chain's CDR3 is CASRTTGTGSQYF. The CDR3 nucleotides read TGTGCCAGCAGAACCACAGGGACCGGGTCCCAATACTTC.

The chain recombines TRBV5-1 with TRBJ2-5; tentative D call: TRBD2 (6 bases). The length of the CDR3 is 15 residues. The V gene lost 5 bases and the J gene lost 5 bases, with 19 bases spanning the gap. CDR1 is SGHRS and CDR2 is YFSETQ in the germline V gene. CDR3 bases: TGCGCCAGCAGTCGCGTAAGGACCGCGGGGGAGACCCAGTACTTC. Encoded protein: CASSRVRTAGETQYF.

The V call is TRBV7-9, the J call TRBJ2-1, with D perhaps being TRBD1 or TRBD2 (5 bases each). Per the germline V gene, CDR1 is SEHNR and CDR2 is FQNEAQ (reference sequence). Trimming took 5 bases from V and 4 from J, leaving 12 bases between them. The CDR3 is 14 residues long. CDR3 bases: TGTGCCAGCAGCCTTGGGGGAGTATACAATGAGCAGTTCTTC. Translation: CASSLGGVYNEQFF.